Shown below are 5 T cell receptor beta chains from a single sample sequenced in a study of radiation and T cells in renal cell carcinoma. The protocol was immunoSEQ multiplex PCR, while the TCRdb copy is restricted to in-frame clones and leaves out a portion. The sample holds about 130,000 clones, about 88% seen once. The time point denotes: baseline pretreatment blood. Treatment defined: 15 Gy SBRT to primary tumor, nephrectomy 4 weeks later. Source: blood, taken from a patient whose treatment included radiotherapy and nephrectomy. These receptors originate from a woman in her forties or fifties with renal cell carcinoma.

The V and J genes are TRBV7-6 and TRBJ1-6; D is unclear. The CDR3 length is 12 residues. The germline V and J ends were trimmed by 5 bases and 7 bases, with 6 bases remaining between them. CDR1 and CDR2 from the germline V gene are SGHVS and FNYEAQ. CDR3 sequence (DNA): TGTGCCAGCAGCCGACCCAATTCACCCCTCCACTTT. As protein: CASSRPNSPLHF.

V and J are TRBV18 and TRBJ2-3; 8 bases map to TRBD1. With 3 bases clipped from V and 6 bases from J, the junction kept 2 bases outside the gene matches. This CDR3 has 13 residues. Germline V CDR1 and CDR2: KGHSH, LQKENI. DNA of the CDR3: TGTGCCAGCTCACCGAACAGGGGGGATACGCAGTATTTT. It encodes CASSPNRGDTQYF.

This sequence joins TRBV6-1 and TRBJ1-3; 7 bases are a match to TRBD1. Trimming cost V 2 bases and J 0 bases; bases outside gene matches: 4. This CDR3 contains 16 residues. CDR1 and CDR2 (germline): MNHNS, SASEGT. The CDR3 loop is CASSEQGQSSGNTIYF. CDR3 nucleotides: TGTGCCAGCAGTGAACAGGGACAGAGCTCTGGAAACACCATATATTTT.

The V call is TRBV15, the J call TRBJ1-5, with 7 bases that match TRBD1. From germline, CDR1 is LNHNV and CDR2 YYDKDF (reference sequence). The CDR3 contains 16 residues. V was clipped by 0 bases and J by 11 bases; unmatched bases: 13. CDR3 residues: CATSRDSRQGQASQHF. The CDR3, as DNA: TGTGCCACCAGCAGAGATTCGAGACAGGGCCAGGCGTCCCAGCATTTT.

Points on this clone: This same CDR3 is encoded by further DNA sequences in the sample. The V call is TRBV7-2, the J call TRBJ1-1; D remains unclear. Trimming pared 1 base from V and 1 base from J, leaving 10 bases between. CDR1 SGHTA and CDR2 FQGNSA come from the germline V gene. This CDR3 spans 15 amino acids. CDR3 region: CASSLVGSGNTEAFF. The CDR3 nucleotides are TGTGCCAGCAGCTTAGTCGGCAGTGGGAACACTGAAGCTTTCTTT.